This T cell receptor (beta chain) appears in the sequencing data of a study of T cells after yellow fever vaccination. V was shortened by 2 bases and J by 4 bases, with 14 bases between the two germline ends. Germline V gene lookup returns CDR1 MNHEY and CDR2 SVGEGT. There are 15 residues in the CDR3. One entry per CDR3 protein, called by TCRdb with MiXCR from the 5' RACE reads. The sample comprises 360,000 or so distinct CDR3 sequences, under 14% of which are singletons, and roughly 18% rests with the top ten. J is TRBJ1-2 and V is TRBV6-2 or TRBV6-3, with D unclear. The sequenced sample was PBMCs, obtained on the day of the first yellow fever vaccination. The clonotype originates from a man aged 18 to 29 who received the YFV17D yellow fever vaccine. CDR3 protein: CASSYEVGKPYGYTF. The CDR3 coding sequence is TGTGCCAGCAGTTACGAGGTCGGGAAGCCCTATGGCTACACCTTC.